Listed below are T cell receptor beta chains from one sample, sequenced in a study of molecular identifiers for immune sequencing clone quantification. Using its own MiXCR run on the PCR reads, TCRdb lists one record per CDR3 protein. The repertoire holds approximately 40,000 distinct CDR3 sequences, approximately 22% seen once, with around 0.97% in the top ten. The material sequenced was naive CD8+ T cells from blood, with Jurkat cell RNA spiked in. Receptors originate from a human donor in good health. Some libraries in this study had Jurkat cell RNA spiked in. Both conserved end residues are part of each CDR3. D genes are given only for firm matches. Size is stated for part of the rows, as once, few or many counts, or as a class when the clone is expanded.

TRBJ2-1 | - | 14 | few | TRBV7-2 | CASSLDRVNNEQFF | TGTGCCAGCAGCTTAGATAGGGTTAACAATGAGCAGTTCTTC
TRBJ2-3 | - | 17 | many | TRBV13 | CASSLNTGKAEIDTQYF | TGTGCCAGCAGCTTAAATACCGGGAAAGCAGAGATAGATACGCAGTATTTT
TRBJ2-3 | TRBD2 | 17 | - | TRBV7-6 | CASSSPQLAGGTDTQYF | TGTGCCAGCAGTTCTCCCCAGCTAGCGGGAGGCACAGATACGCAGTATTTT
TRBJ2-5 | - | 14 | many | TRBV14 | CASSQEGPQETQYF | TGTGCCAGCAGCCAAGAAGGCCCCCAAGAGACCCAGTACTTC
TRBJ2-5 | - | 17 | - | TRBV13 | CASSQPGPAGFQETQYF | TGTGCCAGCAGCCAGCCGGGACCAGCGGGCTTCCAAGAGACCCAGTACTTC
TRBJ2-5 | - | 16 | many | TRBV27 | CASSLLNTRYQETQYF | TGTGCCAGCAGTTTATTAAATACCAGATACCAAGAGACCCAGTACTTC
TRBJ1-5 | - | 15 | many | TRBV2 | CASSESGYGNQPQHF | TGTGCCAGCAGTGAGAGTGGGTACGGCAATCAGCCCCAGCATTTT
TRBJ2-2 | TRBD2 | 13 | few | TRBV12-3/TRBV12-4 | CASTPGGVVELFF | TGTGCCAGCACCCCGGGGGGAGTAGTGGAGCTGTTTTTT
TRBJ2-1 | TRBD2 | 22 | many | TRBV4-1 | CASSVTGLAGGPSYAKYNEQFF | TGCGCCAGCAGCGTAACGGGACTAGCGGGGGGGCCATCCTATGCCAAATACAATGAGCAGTTCTTC
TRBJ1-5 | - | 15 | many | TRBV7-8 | CASSTPDRGNQPQHF | TGTGCCAGCAGCACACCCGACAGAGGCAATCAGCCCCAGCATTTT
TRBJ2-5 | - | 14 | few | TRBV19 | CASSIEGAEETQYF | TGTGCCAGTAGTATAGAGGGAGCCGAAGAGACCCAGTACTTC
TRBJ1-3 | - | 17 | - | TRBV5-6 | CASSPPTGQDFGNTIYF | TGTGCCAGCAGCCCACCGACAGGCCAAGATTTCGGAAACACCATATATTTT
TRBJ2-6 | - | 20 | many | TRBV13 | CASSNNKGRLLSSGANVLTF | TGTGCCAGCAGCAATAATAAGGGGCGTCTCTTATCCTCTGGGGCCAACGTCCTGACTTTC
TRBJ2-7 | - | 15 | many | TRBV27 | CASSTLGAVMSEQYF | TGTGCCAGCAGTACCCTCGGGGCTGTGATGTCCGAGCAGTACTTC
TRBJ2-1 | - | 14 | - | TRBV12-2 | CASRRLAGGDEQFF | TGTGCAAGTCGGAGACTAGCGGGAGGCGACGAGCAGTTCTTC
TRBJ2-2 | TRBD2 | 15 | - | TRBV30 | CAWNRGETNTWELFF | TGTGCCTGGAATCGGGGGGAAACGAACACCTGGGAGCTGTTTTTT
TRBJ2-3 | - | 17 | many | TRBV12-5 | CASGLATTGMRADTQYF | TGTGCTAGTGGTTTGGCTACCACAGGGATGCGCGCAGATACGCAGTATTTT
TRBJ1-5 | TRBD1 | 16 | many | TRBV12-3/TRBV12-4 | CASSLARTGDNQPQHF | TGTGCCAGCAGTTTGGCCCGGACAGGGGACAATCAGCCCCAGCATTTT
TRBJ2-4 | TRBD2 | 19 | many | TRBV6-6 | CASSYSTSGGPIAKNIQYF | TGTGCCAGCAGTTACTCGACTAGCGGGGGGCCTATAGCCAAAAACATTCAGTACTTC
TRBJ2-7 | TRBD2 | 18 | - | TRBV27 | CPSSLSGTSGGAHKEQYF | TGTCCCAGCAGTTTATCAGGGACTAGCGGGGGGGCCCATAAAGAGCAGTACTTC
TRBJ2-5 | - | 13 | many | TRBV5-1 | CASSLAIGETQYF | TGCGCCAGCAGCTTGGCCATTGGAGAGACCCAGTACTTC
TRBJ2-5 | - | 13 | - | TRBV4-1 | CPTSPVAQETQYF | TGCCCCACCAGCCCCGTTGCCCAAGAGACCCAGTACTTC
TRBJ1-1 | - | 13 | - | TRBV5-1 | CASKRVLATEAFF | TGCGCCAGCAAGCGAGTGTTGGCCACTGAAGCTTTCTTT
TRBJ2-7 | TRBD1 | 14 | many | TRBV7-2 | CASSPTAGTAWQYF | TGTGCCAGCAGCCCTACCGCCGGGACAGCGTGGCAGTACTTC
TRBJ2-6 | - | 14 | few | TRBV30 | CAWRGTSGANVLTF | TGTGCCTGGAGGGGGACCTCTGGGGCCAACGTCCTGACTTTC
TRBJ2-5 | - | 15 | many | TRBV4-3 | CASSQDRSLQETQYF | TGCGCCAGCAGCCAAGATCGGTCCCTCCAAGAGACCCAGTACTTC
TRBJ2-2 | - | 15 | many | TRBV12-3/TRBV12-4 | CASSLTGSRTGELFF | TGTGCCAGCAGTCTTACAGGGTCCCGTACCGGGGAGCTGTTTTTT
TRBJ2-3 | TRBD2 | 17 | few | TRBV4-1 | CASSQDLASGITDTQYF | TGCGCCAGCAGCCAAGATCTGGCTAGCGGAATCACAGATACGCAGTATTTT
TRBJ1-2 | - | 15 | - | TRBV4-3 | CASSQGGTGYLGYTF | TGCGCCAGCAGCCAAGGAGGTACAGGGTATCTTGGCTACACCTTC
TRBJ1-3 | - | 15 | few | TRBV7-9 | CASSPPRRAGNTIYF | TGTGCCAGCAGCCCTCCGCGCCGGGCTGGAAACACCATATATTTT
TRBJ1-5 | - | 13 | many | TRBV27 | CASSPNLNQPQHF | TGTGCCAGCAGCCCAAACCTCAATCAGCCCCAGCATTTT
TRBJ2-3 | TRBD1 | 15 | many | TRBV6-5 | CASSPQTGAPRGQYF | TGTGCCAGCAGTCCGCAGACAGGGGCCCCGCGGGGGCAGTATTTT
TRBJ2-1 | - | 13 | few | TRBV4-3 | CASSRVLSNEQFF | TGCGCCAGCAGCCGAGTCCTATCCAATGAGCAGTTCTTC
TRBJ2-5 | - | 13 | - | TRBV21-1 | CASSPSGVETQYF | TGTGCCAGCAGCCCCAGTGGGGTGGAGACCCAGTACTTC
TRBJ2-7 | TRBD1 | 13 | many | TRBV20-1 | CSAVDRVKGEQYF | TGCAGTGCTGTCGACAGGGTGAAGGGCGAGCAGTACTTC
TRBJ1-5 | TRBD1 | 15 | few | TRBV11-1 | CASSPSGQDNQPQHF | TGTGCCAGCAGCCCCTCGGGACAGGACAATCAGCCCCAGCATTTT
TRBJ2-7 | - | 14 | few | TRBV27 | CASSLQTNIYEQYF | TGTGCCAGCAGTTTGCAGACGAATATATACGAGCAGTACTTC
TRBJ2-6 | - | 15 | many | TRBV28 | CASSLWGDGANVLTF | TGTGCCAGCAGTCTGTGGGGGGATGGGGCCAACGTCCTGACTTTC
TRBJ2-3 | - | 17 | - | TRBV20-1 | CSARDEWGGRRADSQYF | TGCAGTGCTAGAGATGAATGGGGGGGCCGAAGGGCAGATTCGCAGTATTTT
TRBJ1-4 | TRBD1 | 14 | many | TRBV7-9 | CASSPDRVFEKLFF | TGTGCCAGCAGCCCTGACAGGGTTTTTGAAAAACTGTTTTTT
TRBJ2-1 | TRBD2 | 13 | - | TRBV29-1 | CSVSGLAPHEQFF | TGCAGCGTTTCGGGACTAGCCCCTCATGAGCAGTTCTTC
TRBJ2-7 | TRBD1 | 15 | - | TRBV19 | CASSTTLGQSYEQYF | TGTGCCAGTAGTACTACCTTGGGACAGAGCTACGAGCAGTACTTC
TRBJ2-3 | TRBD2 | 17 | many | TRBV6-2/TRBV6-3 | CASSSGLAGGRPDTQYF | TGTGCCAGCAGTTCGGGACTAGCGGGAGGGCGGCCAGATACGCAGTATTTT
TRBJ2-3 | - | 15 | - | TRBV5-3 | CASIASQGSTGTQYF | TGTGCCAGCATAGCCTCGCAGGGCTCCACAGGTACGCAGTATTTT
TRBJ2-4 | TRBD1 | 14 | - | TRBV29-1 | CSRGQGAAKNIQYF | TGCAGCCGGGGACAGGGAGCAGCCAAAAACATTCAGTACTTC
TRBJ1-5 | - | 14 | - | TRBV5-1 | CASSLDFGVQPQHF | TGCGCCAGCAGCTTGGATTTCGGTGTTCAGCCCCAGCATTTT
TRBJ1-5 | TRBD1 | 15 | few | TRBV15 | CATSRERGLGQPQHF | TGTGCCACCAGCAGAGAAAGGGGGCTTGGACAGCCCCAGCATTTT
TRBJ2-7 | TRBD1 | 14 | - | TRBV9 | CASSVRDSPYEQYF | TGTGCCAGCAGCGTCCGGGACAGCCCATACGAGCAGTACTTC
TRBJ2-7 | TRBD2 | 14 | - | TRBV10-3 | CAISESGGTHEQYF | TGTGCCATCAGTGAGTCCGGGGGGACCCACGAGCAGTACTTC
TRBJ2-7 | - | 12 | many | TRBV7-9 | CASRSVGDEQYF | TGTGCCAGCAGGTCCGTTGGGGACGAGCAGTACTTC
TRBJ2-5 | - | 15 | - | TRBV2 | CASSERDGPQETQYF | TGTGCCAGCAGCGAACGGGACGGACCCCAAGAGACCCAGTACTTC
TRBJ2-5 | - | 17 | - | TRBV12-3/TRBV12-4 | CAGSAGTGILGEGTQYF | TGTGCCGGCAGTGCCGGGACGGGGATCCTTGGGGAAGGGACCCAGTACTTC
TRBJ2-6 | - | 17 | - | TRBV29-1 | CSVTDTHLYPGANVLTF | TGCAGCGTTACTGACACTCACCTCTACCCTGGGGCCAACGTCCTGACTTTC
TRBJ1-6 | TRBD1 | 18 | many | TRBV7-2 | CASSLVGSGGSYNSPLHF | TGTGCCAGCAGCTTAGTAGGTTCAGGGGGCTCCTATAATTCACCCCTCCACTTT
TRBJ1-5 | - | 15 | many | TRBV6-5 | CASSPVRGSNQPQHF | TGTGCCAGCAGCCCCGTAAGGGGTAGCAATCAGCCCCAGCATTTT
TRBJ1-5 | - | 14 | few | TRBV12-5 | CASGLSTGGQPQHF | TGTGCTAGTGGTTTGAGTACAGGCGGTCAGCCCCAGCATTTT
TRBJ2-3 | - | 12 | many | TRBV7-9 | CASSLGRDTQYF | TGTGCCAGCAGCTTAGGGAGGGATACGCAGTATTTT
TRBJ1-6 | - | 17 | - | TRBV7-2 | CASSLPRAPIYNSPLHF | TGTGCCAGCAGCTTACCTCGGGCACCCATCTATAATTCACCCCTCCACTTT